This entry concerns a single TCR beta chain. Its antigen remains unknown. Through 5' RACE with UMI labels, the TRB cDNA libraries were prepared. TCRdb re-called the 5' RACE reads and shows each CDR3 protein once, DNA omitted. The sample includes tens of thousands of distinct CDR3 sequences. This entry belongs to a study of CXCR3-negative and CXCR3-positive naive CD8 T cells. About the research overall: The TRB read total, some 140 million, broke down to about 1.5 +/- 0.3 million reads per library. Overall study findings and caveats: Both of the naive subsets showed about the same high diversity, but memory CD8+ cells had much less. Comparison of naive subsets found surface CD5 to be comparable, and TCR strength was inferred on the basis of TRB CDR3 properties. Both naive subsets, CXCR3-negative and CXCR3-positive, displayed similar TRBV-TRBJ usage, unlike memory cells.

The clonotype originates from a human donor in good health. Some clones in this sample may be carry-over from other donors' samples. The material sequenced was memory CD8+ T cells from blood.

CDR3 sequence reads: CSATSGGSSYNEQFF. This chain uses TRBV20-1 with TRBJ2-1; TCRdb selects TRBD2, and the lack of DNA leaves this call unchecked. This CDR3 spans 15 amino acids. Germline-derived CDR1 and CDR2 are DFQATT and SNEGSKA (reference sequence).